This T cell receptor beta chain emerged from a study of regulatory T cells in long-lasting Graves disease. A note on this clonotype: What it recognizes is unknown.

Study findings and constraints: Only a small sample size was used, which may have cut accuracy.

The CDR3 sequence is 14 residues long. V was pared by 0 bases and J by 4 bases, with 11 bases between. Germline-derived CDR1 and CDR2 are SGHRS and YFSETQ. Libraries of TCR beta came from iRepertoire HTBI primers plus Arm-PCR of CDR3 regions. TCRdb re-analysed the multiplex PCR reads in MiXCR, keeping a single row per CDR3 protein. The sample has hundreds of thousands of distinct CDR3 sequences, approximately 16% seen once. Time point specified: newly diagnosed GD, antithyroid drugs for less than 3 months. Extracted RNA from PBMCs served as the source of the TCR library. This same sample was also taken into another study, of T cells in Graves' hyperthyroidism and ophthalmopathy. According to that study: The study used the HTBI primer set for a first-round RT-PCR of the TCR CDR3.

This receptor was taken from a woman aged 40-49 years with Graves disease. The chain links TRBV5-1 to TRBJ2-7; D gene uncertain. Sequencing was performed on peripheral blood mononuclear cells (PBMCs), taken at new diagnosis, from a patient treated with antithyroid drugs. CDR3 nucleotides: TGCGCCAGCAGCTTGGAGACGATTAATTACGAGCAGTACTTC. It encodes CASSLETINYEQYF.